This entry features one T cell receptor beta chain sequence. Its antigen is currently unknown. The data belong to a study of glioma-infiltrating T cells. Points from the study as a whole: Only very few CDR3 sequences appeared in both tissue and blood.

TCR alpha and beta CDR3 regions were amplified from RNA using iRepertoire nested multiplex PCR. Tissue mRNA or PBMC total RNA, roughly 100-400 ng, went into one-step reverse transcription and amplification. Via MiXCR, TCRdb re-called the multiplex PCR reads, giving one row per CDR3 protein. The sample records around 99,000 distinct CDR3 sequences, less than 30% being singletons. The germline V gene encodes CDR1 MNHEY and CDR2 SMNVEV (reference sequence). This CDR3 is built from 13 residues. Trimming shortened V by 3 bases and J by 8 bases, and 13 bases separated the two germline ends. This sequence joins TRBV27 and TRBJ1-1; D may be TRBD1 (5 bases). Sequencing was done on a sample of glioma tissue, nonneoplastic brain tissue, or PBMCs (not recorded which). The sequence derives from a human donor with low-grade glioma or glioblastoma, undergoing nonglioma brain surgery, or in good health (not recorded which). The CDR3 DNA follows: TGTGCCAGCAGTTTCGGGGGAAGCGGAGAAGCTTTCTTT. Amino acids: CASSFGGSGEAFF.